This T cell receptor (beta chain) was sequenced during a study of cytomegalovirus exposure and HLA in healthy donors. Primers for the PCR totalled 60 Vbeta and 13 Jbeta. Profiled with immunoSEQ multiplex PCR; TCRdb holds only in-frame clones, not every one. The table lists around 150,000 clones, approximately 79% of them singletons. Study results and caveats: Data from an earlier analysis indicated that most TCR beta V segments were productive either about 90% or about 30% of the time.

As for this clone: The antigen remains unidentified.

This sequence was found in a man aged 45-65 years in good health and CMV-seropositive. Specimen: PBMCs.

DNA for the CDR3: TGTGCCAGCGCAAGGACAGGGGGCAATGGCTACACCTTC. Translating it yields CASARTGGNGYTF. The chain has TRBV28 and TRBJ1-2; 11 bases match TRBD1. CDR3 length: 13 residues. V shed 8 bases and J 6 bases; nucleotides not matched to a gene: 5. From germline, CDR1 is MDHEN and CDR2 SYDVKM.